Each of the 30 T cell receptor beta chains below was sequenced from the same sample in a study of cytomegalovirus exposure and HLA in healthy donors. PCR primers comprised 60 Vbeta and 13 Jbeta primers. Measured with immunoSEQ multiplex PCR; TCRdb has only the in-frame clones, and not every one. Of 200,000 or so clones listed, roughly 90% are singletons. Sequenced sample: PBMCs. These receptors were taken from a girl less than two years old in good health and CMV-seronegative.

The rearrangement uses TRBV6-5 and TRBJ2-7; 11 bases line up with TRBD2. V lost 7 bases to trimming and J lost 4 bases; unmatched junction nucleotides: 6. The CDR3 covers 14 residues. Per the germline V gene, CDR1 is MNHEY and CDR2 is SVGAGI. The chain's CDR3 is CASTIAGGKYEQYF. The CDR3 DNA reads as TGTGCCAGCACCATAGCGGGAGGGAAGTACGAGCAGTACTTC.

The V gene is TRBV11-2, the J gene TRBJ2-7; 12 nucleotides line up with TRBD2. The germline V gene encodes CDR1 SGHAT and CDR2 FQNNGV. The CDR3 has 16 residues. Losses at the gene ends were 8 bases for V and 3 bases for J; bases not matched to a gene: 11. This chain's CDR3 is CASPPDGLAGIYEQYF. As DNA, the CDR3 is TGTGCCAGCCCTCCCGACGGACTAGCGGGGATCTACGAGCAGTACTTC.

The gene calls are TRBV7-2 and TRBJ1-1; D unclear. Per the germline V gene, CDR1 is SGHTA and CDR2 is FQGNSA. V was shortened by 4 bases and J by 4 bases, with 16 bases between the two germline ends. This CDR3 is 15 amino acids long. The CDR3 DNA follows: TGTGCCAGCAGCTCTTCTCAACTCCGGGGCACTGAAGCTTTCTTT. It translates to CASSSSQLRGTEAFF.

The chain joins TRBV7-3 to TRBJ2-5; D is possibly TRBD2 (6 bases). Germline CDR1 and CDR2: SGHTA and FQGTGA. The CDR3 consists of 15 residues. V lost 2 bases, J lost 2 bases, and 12 bases lay in between. The CDR3 region is CASSLSGTRQETQYF. CDR3 DNA: TGTGCCAGCAGCTTATCCGGGACTCGGCAAGAGACCCAGTACTTC.

The table lists this clone with a few counts. J is TRBJ2-1 and V is TRBV6-5; a possible D gene is TRBD1 (6 bases). The CDR3 consists of 13 residues. Trimming removed 0 bases from V and 9 bases from J, with 9 bases in between. Germline V CDR1 and CDR2: MNHEY, SVGAGI. CDR3 in amino acids: CASSYSTGFEQFF. The CDR3 DNA reads TGTGCCAGCAGTTACTCGACAGGTTTTGAGCAGTTCTTC.

Here the CDR3 DNA reads TGTGCCAGCGGAGGGGGCGGTTCATGGGGAGAGACCCAGTACTTC. Translating gives CASGGGGSWGETQYF. The V and J genes are TRBV5-4 and TRBJ2-5; tentatively, D is TRBD1 (7 bases). There are 15 residues in the CDR3. Trimming stripped 7 bases from V and 4 bases from J, with 20 bases between. The germline gives CDR1 SGHNT, CDR2 YYREEE (reference sequence). Full variable domain (outside the CDR3, taken from reference TRBV5-4 and TRBJ2-5): ETGVTQSPTHLIKTRGQQVTLRCSSQSGHNTVSWYQQALGQGPQFIFQYYREEENGRGNFPPRFSGLQFPNYSSELNVNALELDDSALYLCASGGGGSWGETQYFGPGTRLLVL.

This chain links TRBV5-5 with TRBJ1-3; D is uncertain. Germline V CDR1 and CDR2: SGHKS, YYEKEE (reference sequence). Trimming stripped 4 bases from V and 3 bases from J, with 8 bases between. This CDR3 is built from 13 residues. The CDR3 loop is CASSGPGGNTIYF. In DNA form, the CDR3 reads TGTGCCAGCAGCGGTCCCGGTGGAAACACCATATATTTT.

The rearrangement joins TRBV5-1 to TRBJ2-5; 12 bases are a match to TRBD1. With V trimmed by 4 bases and J by 4 bases, 8 bases remained unmatched. CDR1 and CDR2 from the germline V gene are SGHRS and YFSETQ. The length of the CDR3 is 16 residues. The CDR3 sequence is CASSPGTGGVGETQYF. The CDR3 DNA follows: TGCGCCAGCAGCCCTGGGACAGGGGGCGTTGGAGAGACCCAGTACTTC.

V gene TRBV6-6 combines with J gene TRBJ2-7; TRBD2 matches at 8 bases. The CDR3 consists of 15 residues. V gave up 6 bases and J gave up 0 bases; unmatched junction bases: 7. From germline, CDR1 is MNHNY and CDR2 SVGAGI (reference sequence). CDR3 sequence reads: CASSRRGGSSYEQYF. The CDR3 region has the DNA TGTGCCAGCAGCCGACGGGGGGGAAGCTCCTACGAGCAGTACTTC.

The rearrangement links TRBV5-8 to TRBJ2-5; TRBD2 might be the D (7 bases). This CDR3 comprises 15 residues. Trimming stripped 4 bases from V and 9 bases from J, with 22 bases between. The V gene's germline CDR1 is SGHTS and CDR2 YDEGEE. The CDR3 sequence: CASSPDSGGQVAQYF. DNA for the CDR3: TGTGCCAGCAGCCCCGATTCCGGGGGGCAGGTGGCCCAGTACTTC.

The gene calls are TRBV5-5 and TRBJ1-4; D remains unclear. The germline V gene has CDR1 SGHKS and CDR2 YYEKEE (reference sequence). V was pared by 4 bases and J by 7 bases, with 20 bases between. This CDR3 spans 16 amino acids. CDR3 loop: CASSVLLTPEGEKLFF. The CDR3 coding sequence is TGTGCCAGCAGCGTCCTATTGACACCCGAAGGTGAAAAACTGTTTTTT.

The chain is built from TRBV15 and TRBJ2-1, with 10 positions matching TRBD2. This CDR3 has 16 amino acids. V trimming: 1 base; J trimming: 5 bases; junction bases outside the gene matches: 5. Germline-derived CDR1 and CDR2 are LNHNV and YYDKDF (reference sequence). The DNA of the CDR3 is TGTGCCACCAGCAGAGGTCCCCTAGCGGGAGACAATGAGCAGTTCTTC. Its translation: CATSRGPLAGDNEQFF.

The J gene is TRBJ2-1, the V gene TRBV5-1; 7 bases agree with TRBD2. The CDR3 extends over 16 amino acids. J was trimmed by 0 bases and V by 3 bases; bases with no gene match: 6. CDR1 is SGHRS and CDR2 is YFSETQ in the germline V gene. The CDR3 sequence: CASSSMSGASYNEQFF. In DNA, the CDR3 is TGCGCCAGCAGCTCTATGAGCGGGGCCTCCTACAATGAGCAGTTCTTC.

This rearrangement joins TRBV27 to TRBJ2-5; a possible D gene is TRBD2 (6 bases). The DNA end is more similar to TRBJ2-7, so the J call may be wrong. The CDR3 covers 11 residues. The germline gives CDR1 MNHEY, CDR2 SMNVEV (reference sequence). Here the CDR3 DNA reads TGTGCCAGCAGTTATAGCGGCGAGCAGTACTTC. It is translated as CASSYSGEQYF.

The chain joins TRBV7-9 to TRBJ1-2, with D tentatively TRBD1 (6 bases). The CDR3 sequence is 15 residues long. Germline-derived CDR1 and CDR2 are SEHNR and FQNEAQ (reference sequence). V lost 7 bases, J lost 0 bases, and 15 bases lay in between. The CDR3 DNA reads as TGTGCCAGCACCGTTACACAGGGAGCTAACTATGGCTACACCTTC. Translated, it gives CASTVTQGANYGYTF.

The V gene is TRBV5-1, the J gene TRBJ1-2; no clear D gene. The V gene lost 4 bases and the J gene lost 1 base, with 2 bases spanning the gap. The CDR3 sequence is 11 residues long. The V gene's germline CDR1 is SGHRS and CDR2 YFSETQ. The CDR3 DNA reads TGCGCCAGCAGCCTTAACTATGGCTACACCTTC. Protein: CASSLNYGYTF.

The gene calls are TRBV11-2 and TRBJ2-1; 9 bases fit TRBD2. The ends lost 6 bases at V and 0 bases at J; junction bases unmatched: 3. Germline loops: CDR1 SGHAT, CDR2 FQNNGV. The CDR3 has 15 amino acids. The CDR3 coding sequence is TGTGCCAGCAGTCATAGCGGGGGCTCCTACAATGAGCAGTTCTTC. The encoded protein is CASSHSGGSYNEQFF.

V usage is TRBV7-7 and J usage is TRBJ2-2, with D unresolved. Germline assignment: CDR1 SSHAT and CDR2 FNYEAQ (reference sequence). V lost 3 bases and J 0 bases, leaving 14 bases between the germline ends. The CDR3 consists of 17 residues. DNA of the CDR3: TGTGCCAGCAGCTTGCGACTGACGTTTCCGAACACCGGGGAGCTGTTTTTT. Translating it yields CASSLRLTFPNTGELFF.

The chain employs TRBV7-9 and TRBJ2-3, with D unresolved. Germline CDR1 is SEHNR and CDR2 is FQNEAQ (reference sequence). V lost 1 base and J 2 bases, leaving 16 bases between the germline ends. The CDR3 extends over 17 amino acids. DNA of the CDR3: TGTGCCAGCAGCTTAGATCCCACTACGAGAGTCACAGATACGCAGTATTTT. This gives the protein CASSLDPTTRVTDTQYF.

The J gene is TRBJ2-7, the V gene TRBV5-5, with TRBD1 as a possible D gene (5 bases). V lost 5 bases to trimming and J lost 4 bases, with 16 bases between them. This CDR3 has 14 residues. Germline V gene sequence: CDR1 SGHKS, CDR2 YYEKEE (reference sequence). The CDR3 protein is CASRPGQTFYEQYF. In nucleotides, the CDR3 is TGTGCCAGCAGGCCTGGACAAACTTTTTACGAGCAGTACTTC.

CDR3 protein: CASSFSPKFYGYTF. The CDR3 DNA reads TGTGCCAGCAGTTTTAGCCCGAAATTCTATGGCTACACCTTC. The V call is TRBV27, the J call TRBJ1-2; D remains unclear. The germline gives CDR1 MNHEY, CDR2 SMNVEV (reference sequence). V dropped 3 bases and J dropped 4 bases, with 12 bases sitting between them. The CDR3 is 14 amino acids.

This rearrangement joins TRBV15 to TRBJ1-2; 7 bases agree with TRBD1. The CDR3 is 14 amino acids. Losses at the gene ends were 3 bases for V and 3 bases for J; bases not matched to a gene: 4. Germline lookup yields CDR1 LNHNV and CDR2 YYDKDF (reference sequence). The CDR3 DNA reads as TGTGCCACCAGCAGGGAGACAGGGCACTATGGCTACACCTTC. Translated: CATSRETGHYGYTF. The full variable domain, its missing parts supplied by reference TRBV15 and TRBJ1-2, is DAMVIQNPRYQVTQFGKPVTLSCSQTLNHNVMYWYQQKSSQAPKLLFHYYDKDFNNEADTPDNFQSRRPNTSFCFLDIRSPGLGDTAMYLCATSRETGHYGYTFGSGTRLTVV.

V usage is TRBV27 and J usage is TRBJ1-5; no clear D. CDR3 length: 14 amino acids. V was pared by 5 bases and J by 5 bases, with 13 bases between. The germline V gene encodes CDR1 MNHEY and CDR2 SMNVEV (reference sequence). DNA for the CDR3: TGTGCCAGCAGTAACTTGGACGGGGATCAGCCCCAGCATTTT. Translating gives CASSNLDGDQPQHF.

The chain uses TRBV4-3 and TRBJ2-7; 7 bases line up with TRBD2. With V trimmed by 1 base and J by 3 bases, 9 bases remained unmatched. This CDR3 is built from 16 residues. The germline CDR1 and CDR2 sequences are LGHNA and YSLEER. The CDR3 DNA is TGCGCCAGCAGCCAAGGACTTCGGGGGAGGGGCTACGAGCAGTACTTC. Protein product: CASSQGLRGRGYEQYF.

The chain employs TRBV5-6 and TRBJ1-1; D unclear. This CDR3 contains 14 residues. V was cut by 0 bases and J by 4 bases, with 10 bases left in between. Germline CDR1 reads SGHDT; CDR2 reads YYEEEE. The CDR3 loop is CASSLGPPGTEAFF. The CDR3 region has the DNA TGTGCCAGCAGCTTGGGTCCCCCGGGCACTGAAGCTTTCTTT. Drawing the rest from reference TRBV5-6 and TRBJ1-1, the complete variable domain is DAGVTQSPTHLIKTRGQQVTLRCSPKSGHDTVSWYQQALGQGPQFIFQYYEEEERQRGNFPDRFSGHQFPNYSSELNVNALLLGDSALYLCASSLGPPGTEAFFGQGTRLTVV.

This clone was found a few times. The chain recombines TRBV4-1 with TRBJ2-3; 12 bases agree with TRBD2. V lost 10 bases and J lost 3; bases outside the gene matches: 11. The CDR3 contains 16 residues. Looked up from germline, CDR1 is MGHRA and CDR2 is YSYEKL. For the CDR3, the DNA is TGCGCCACCCAACTCCGACTAGCGGGAGTAACAGATACGCAGTATTTT. The encoded protein is CATQLRLAGVTDTQYF.

The chain has TRBV10-3 and TRBJ1-1; a possible D gene is TRBD1 (5 bases). The V gene's germline CDR1 is ENHRY and CDR2 SYGVKD. Trimming took 0 bases from V and 9 from J, leaving 20 bases between them. The CDR3 sequence is 16 residues long. The CDR3 region has the DNA TGTGCCATCAGTGAGTCGGCCATGACAGTTGGAATCCAAGCTTTCTTT. It codes for CAISESAMTVGIQAFF.

This clone was detected only a few times. The chain recombines TRBV5-6 with TRBJ2-1; possible D gene TRBD1, 6 bases. Germline V gives CDR1 SGHDT, CDR2 YYEEEE. The V end lost 4 bases, the J end lost 1 base, and 12 bases lay between the germline ends. CDR3 length equals 15 residues. The CDR3 region has the DNA TGTGCCAGCAGCCCACTAAGGGGGTCCTACAATGAGCAGTTCTTC. Translated, it gives CASSPLRGSYNEQFF.

The V call is TRBV12-5, the J call TRBJ2-2, with a possible D match to TRBD2 (5 bases). The CDR3 runs 16 residues. Germline CDR1 reads LGHNT; CDR2 reads FRNRAP. V lost 0 bases and J lost 7, with 15 bases in between. CDR3 protein: CASGLVSEGADGELFF. CDR3 sequence (DNA): TGTGCTAGTGGTTTGGTATCCGAGGGAGCTGACGGGGAGCTGTTTTTT.

The chain joins TRBV2 to TRBJ1-4, with TRBD1 identical over 8 bases. V shed 9 bases, J shed 10 bases, and the junction held 10 bases outside the gene matches. The CDR3 runs 13 residues. CDR1 SNHLY and CDR2 FYNNEI come from the germline V gene. In DNA form, the CDR3 reads TGTGCCAGTCTCGACAGGGGCGCTGGAAAACTGTTTTTT. Translation: CASLDRGAGKLFF.